These T cell receptor beta chains were read from a single sample in a study of CD8+ T cells in alopecia areata. Sequenced by immunoSEQ multiplex PCR; TCRdb stores in-frame clones only, minus some. The profile shows hundreds of thousands of clones, 57% of them singletons. This sample comprised CD4+ T cells sorted from blood, obtained at week 0. The receptor set was obtained from a human donor with alopecia areata. The CDR3 runs from the conserved cysteine through the conserved F or W. The D gene is left open where the match is weak. Not every row has a clone size; where given, it reads once, few, many or a size class.

v_gene	abundance	j_gene	d_gene	CDR3aa	CDR3nt
TRBV9	few	TRBJ1-2	.	CASSLQAGDSYGYTF	TGTGCCAGCAGCCTCCAGGCAGGGGATAGTTATGGCTACACCTTC
TRBV5-6	.	TRBJ2-3	.	CASSETSTDTQYF	TGTGCCAGCAGTGAAACCAGCACAGATACGCAGTATTTT
TRBV4-1	few	TRBJ1-2	TRBD1	CASSQPRQGASYGYTF	TGCGCCAGCAGCCAGCCCAGACAGGGGGCGAGCTATGGCTACACCTTC
TRBV9	few	TRBJ1-1	.	CASSPRTSRNTEAFF	TGTGCCAGCAGCCCTCGGACAAGTAGGAACACTGAAGCTTTCTTT
TRBV6-5	few	TRBJ1-1	.	CASSYSGHQAEAFF	TGTGCCAGCAGTTACTCGGGACACCAGGCTGAAGCTTTCTTT
TRBV29-1	few	TRBJ2-7	TRBD1	CSPPDRGCSYEQYF	TGCAGCCCACCTGACAGGGGGTGCTCCTACGAGCAGTACTTC
TRBV29-1	.	TRBJ2-4	TRBD1	CSVRDRELRNIQYF	TGCAGCGTCAGGGACAGGGAATTACGGAACATTCAGTACTTC
TRBV27	.	TRBJ1-3	.	CASSPMDGRSGNTIYF	TGTGCCAGCAGTCCGATGGACGGACGCTCTGGAAACACCATATATTTT
TRBV29-1	few	TRBJ2-5	TRBD2	CSVTSGGARETQYF	TGCAGCGTGACTAGCGGGGGGGCGAGGGAGACCCAGTACTTC
TRBV10-3	.	TRBJ2-7	TRBD1	CAIPGQGAGEQYF	TGTGCCATACCGGGACAGGGGGCGGGCGAGCAGTACTTC
TRBV19	few	TRBJ1-2	TRBD1	CANRQGANYGYTF	TGTGCCAATCGACAGGGGGCTAACTATGGCTACACCTTC
TRBV5-1	.	TRBJ1-5	TRBD1	CASSLDREGQPQHF	TGCGCCAGCAGCTTAGACAGGGAGGGACAGCCCCAGCATTTT
TRBV7-3	.	TRBJ1-5	TRBD1	CASPYLAGDRDYSNQPQHF	TGTGCCAGCCCCTACCTGGCCGGAGACAGGGATTATAGCAATCAGCCCCAGCATTTT
TRBV2	few	TRBJ2-3	.	CASRDGPLQYF	TGTGCCAGCAGGGACGGGCCACTGCAGTATTTT
TRBV29-1	.	TRBJ2-7	TRBD1	CSVRKGQNYEQYF	TGCAGCGTCAGGAAGGGACAGAACTACGAGCAGTACTTC
TRBV5-1	.	TRBJ2-3	.	CASSLLESTDTQYF	TGCGCCAGCAGCTTACTGGAAAGCACAGATACGCAGTATTTT
TRBV5-5	.	TRBJ2-4	.	CASSLVGSAVDIQYF	TGTGCCAGCAGCTTGGTGGGCTCCGCGGTAGACATTCAGTACTTC
TRBV5-1	.	TRBJ2-1	.	CASSLESSWFDEQFF	TGCGCCAGCAGCTTGGAGTCTTCTTGGTTCGATGAGCAGTTCTTC
TRBV7-2	.	TRBJ1-2	.	CASRVGPNYGYTF	TGTGCCAGCAGGGTGGGGCCTAACTATGGCTACACCTTC
TRBV9	few	TRBJ2-4	.	CASSVETSNIQYF	TGTGCCAGCAGCGTAGAGACTTCGAACATTCAGTACTTC
TRBV30	.	TRBJ1-2	.	CAWSPSWGFYGYTF	TGTGCCTGGAGTCCATCCTGGGGCTTCTATGGCTACACCTTC
TRBV25-1	.	TRBJ2-3	.	CASSESQGITDTQYF	TGTGCCAGCAGTGAATCCCAGGGCATAACAGATACGCAGTATTTT
TRBV23-1	.	TRBJ2-2	.	CASSQSRPGAGELFF	TGCGCCAGCAGTCAATCCCGACCGGGGGCCGGGGAGCTGTTTTTT
TRBV19	.	TRBJ2-4	.	CASSTQGRGIQYF	TGTGCCAGTAGTACTCAGGGACGGGGCATTCAGTACTTC
TRBV9	.	TRBJ2-1	.	CASGLTGTTQYNEQFF	TGTGCCAGCGGCCTGACCGGGACCACACAATACAATGAGCAGTTCTTC
TRBV19	few	TRBJ1-4	.	CASSTSGATNEKLFF	TGTGCCAGTAGTACCTCAGGGGCAACTAATGAAAAACTGTTTTTT
TRBV15	.	TRBJ2-1	TRBD2	CATSPSGVYNEQFF	TGTGCCACCAGCCCTAGCGGGGTTTACAATGAGCAGTTCTTC
TRBV5-6	.	TRBJ1-2	.	CASSLVGAVGYTF	TGTGCCAGCAGCTTGGTGGGGGCGGTTGGCTACACCTTC
TRBV7-3	medium-sized	TRBJ2-6	.	CASSGQSGANVLTF	TGTGCCAGCAGCGGCCAGTCTGGGGCCAACGTCCTGACTTTC
TRBV28	.	TRBJ1-4	TRBD1	CASSLHATGAFGTNEKLFF	TGTGCCAGCAGTTTGCATGCGACAGGGGCCTTTGGGACTAATGAAAAACTGTTTTTT
TRBV19	once	TRBJ2-1	.	CASSMVEGEQFF	TGTGCCAGTAGTATGGTTGAGGGTGAGCAGTTCTTC
TRBV10-3	.	TRBJ1-2	.	CAISGFSRGDYGYTF	TGTGCCATCAGTGGGTTTTCGCGCGGTGACTATGGCTACACCTTC